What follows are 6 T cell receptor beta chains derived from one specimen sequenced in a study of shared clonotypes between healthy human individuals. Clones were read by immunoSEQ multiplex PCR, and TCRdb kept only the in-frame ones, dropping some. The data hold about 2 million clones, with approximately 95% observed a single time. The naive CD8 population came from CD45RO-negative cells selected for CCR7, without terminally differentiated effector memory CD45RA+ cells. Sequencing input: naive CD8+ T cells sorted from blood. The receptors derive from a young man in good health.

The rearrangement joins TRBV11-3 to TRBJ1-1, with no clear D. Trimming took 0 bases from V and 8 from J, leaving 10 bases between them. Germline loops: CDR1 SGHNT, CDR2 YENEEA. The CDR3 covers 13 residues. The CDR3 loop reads CASSLDLGAEAFF. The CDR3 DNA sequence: TGTGCCAGCAGCTTAGATCTAGGCGCCGAAGCTTTCTTT.

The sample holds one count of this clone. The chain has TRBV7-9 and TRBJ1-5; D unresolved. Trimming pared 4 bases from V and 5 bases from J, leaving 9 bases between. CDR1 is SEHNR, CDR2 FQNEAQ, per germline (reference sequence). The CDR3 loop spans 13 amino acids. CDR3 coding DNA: TGTGCCAGCAGCTACGGTACAGATCAGCCCCAGCATTTT. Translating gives CASSYGTDQPQHF.

CDR3 amino acids: CSVEDPDYGYTF. The CDR3 region has the DNA TGCAGCGTTGAAGATCCCGACTATGGCTACACCTTC. The chain employs TRBV29-1 and TRBJ1-2; D uncertain. The V gene's germline CDR1 is SQVTM and CDR2 ANQGSEA. V was trimmed by 0 bases and J by 3 bases, leaving 5 bases between them. This CDR3 has 12 residues.

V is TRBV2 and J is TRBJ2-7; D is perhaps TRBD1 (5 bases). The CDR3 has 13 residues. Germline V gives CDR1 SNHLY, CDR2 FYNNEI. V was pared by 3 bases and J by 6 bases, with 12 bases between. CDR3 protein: CASSDTSGPEQYF. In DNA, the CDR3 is TGTGCCAGCAGTGATACCTCAGGGCCCGAGCAGTACTTC. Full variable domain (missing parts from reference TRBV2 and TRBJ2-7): EPEVTQTPSHQVTQMGQEVILRCVPISNHLYFYWYRQILGQKVEFLVSFYNNEISEKSEIFDDQFSVERPDGSNFTLKIRSTKLEDSAMYFCASSDTSGPEQYFGPGTRLTVT.

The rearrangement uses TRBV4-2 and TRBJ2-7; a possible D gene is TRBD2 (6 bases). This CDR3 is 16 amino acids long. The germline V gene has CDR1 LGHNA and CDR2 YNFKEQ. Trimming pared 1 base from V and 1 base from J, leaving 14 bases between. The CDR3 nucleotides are TGTGCCAGCAGCCAAGCCCTAGGGGACTCATCCTACGAGCAGTACTTC. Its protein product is CASSQALGDSSYEQYF.

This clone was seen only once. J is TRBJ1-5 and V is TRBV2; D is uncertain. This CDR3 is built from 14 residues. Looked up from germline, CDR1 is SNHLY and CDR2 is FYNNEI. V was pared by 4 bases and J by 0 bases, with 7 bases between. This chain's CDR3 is CASSALDSNQPQHF. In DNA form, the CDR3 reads TGTGCCAGCAGTGCCCTTGATAGCAATCAGCCCCAGCATTTT.